The entry below describes one T cell receptor beta chain. Its antigen is currently not known. No base quality values were provided; no much bigger clone lies one nucleotide off. The CDR3 numbers 13 residues from cysteine through phenylalanine. Only the CDR3 region is kept as DNA, spanning 39 bases read in frame from base 1. V ends up 11 bases short and J 8 bases short, with an unmatched junction base count of 11. CDR1 LGHDT and CDR2 YNNKEL are derived from the germline V gene (reference sequence). TCRbeta CDR3 regions were amplified from genomic DNA using the immunoSEQ Assay, a bias-controlled multiplex PCR. In the source study's methods: The number of nucleated cells in each sample was estimated from the amplification of reference gene primers within the assay. To quantify the absolute abundance of each unique TCRbeta CDR3 rearrangement, sequence reads were collapsed and filtered. For each sample, productive Simpson clonality was calculated as the square root of Simpson's diversity index over productive rearrangements. Sourced from immuneACCESS, this table was stored by TCRdb with only in-frame sequences that have V and J called. A share of the clones is absent; for the studies checked, an unresolved V gene accounts for under half, and the remainder has no known explanation. V, J and clone size were drawn from that table, and D and trimming were deduced from the DNA. This sample has hundreds of thousands of clones in its table, and 83% of those were observed once. The ten largest account for nearly 5% of the sample.

This sample is drawn from a study of blood T cell repertoires in COVID-19 (dated by TCRdb to between 2020 and 2021). In the study overall: Samples from collaborators originated in the United States, Italy and Spain and spanned both the acute and convalescent phases of COVID-19. The material from the prospective study consisted of cDNA or gDNA derived from T cells, B-cell-depleted T cells, or PBMCs. Subjects who had been exposed to COVID-19, were actively infected with it, or had recovered from it provided the deeply sampled blood TCRbeta repertoires that made up the dataset. A freely available public database, intended as a resource for researchers studying the immune response to SARS-CoV-2, is where the repertoires were released. The samples were drawn from the first 160 participants of the ongoing ImmuneRACE study and from 1,254 subjects provided by 6 global collaborators. A de-identified subject ID, COVID-19 status, age in years and sex were almost always included in the sample metadata. HLA class I and class II types, where available, came from metadata supplied by the sample provider rather than from assay-based typing. Points the paper makes about the study in general: Clinical and demographic metadata were provided uncurated, with the amount varying by source and participant.

Participants in the prospective study were aged roughly 18 to 89 years, lived in over 20 United States geographic areas, and enrolled through a virtual design. In the prospective study, participants were assigned to cohorts based on the clinical history participants reported in a screening survey and a study questionnaire. Exposed participants had been in contact, within 2 weeks of entering the study, with a person who had a PCR-confirmed or clinician-diagnosed case of COVID-19. In the prospective study, whole blood, serum and a nasopharyngeal or oropharyngeal swab were collected from each participant by mobile phlebotomists. Over a roughly 2-month period, participants in the prospective study had the option of providing additional blood draws and questionnaires. Before DNA extraction, blood samples from the prospective study were shipped at room temperature or frozen.

This receptor chain uses TRBV3-1 (or the pseudogene TRBV3-2) and TRBJ2-2, and TRBD1 aligns with 7 junction nucleotides. The TCR comes from a woman aged 50 to 60 who had been exposed to COVID-19. Sequenced input: PBMCs or T cells enriched from blood (not recorded which). The CDR3 loop reads CASSHRGEGELFF. The DNA is as follows: TGTGCCTCCTCCCACAGGGGTGAGGGGGAGCTGTTTTTT.